These 4 T cell receptor beta chains share one sample of origin, sequenced in a study of blood T cell repertoires in COVID-19. Data came from immunoSEQ multiplex PCR; TCRdb stores just in-frame clones and leaves some out. The sample lists 150,000 to 200,000 clones; about 79% were seen once. The sequencing input was peripheral blood. These receptors all stem from a woman in her 70s with acute or convalescent COVID-19.

This clone was seen a handful of times. CDR3 amino acids: CASARRDRVDGYTF. DNA of the CDR3: TGTGCCAGCGCCCGAAGGGACAGGGTTGATGGCTACACCTTC. The rearrangement joins TRBV19 to TRBJ1-2; TRBD1 agrees at 9 bases. The trim removed 9 bases at V and 6 bases at J, leaving 11 bases unmatched. Germline lookup yields CDR1 LNHDA and CDR2 SQIVND (reference sequence). CDR3 length: 14 amino acids. The whole variable domain, remainder taken from reference TRBV19 and TRBJ1-2, is DGGITQSPKYLFRKEGQNVTLSCEQNLNHDAMYWYRQDPGQGLRLIYYSQIVNDFQKGDIAEGYSVSREKKESFPLTVTSAQKNPTAFYLCASARRDRVDGYTFGSGTRLTVV.

The rearrangement joins TRBV10-1 to TRBJ2-7; 12 positions agree with TRBD2. The trim removed 0 bases at V and 3 bases at J, leaving 0 bases unmatched. This CDR3 has 15 residues. Germline CDR1 reads WNHNN; CDR2 reads SYGVQD (reference sequence). CDR3: CASSESTSGSYEQYF. CDR3 DNA: TGCGCCAGCAGTGAGTCGACTAGCGGGAGCTACGAGCAGTACTTC.

The chain uses TRBV11-2 and TRBJ2-5; possible D gene TRBD2, 6 bases. The length of the CDR3 is 15 residues. V shed 5 bases and J shed 2 bases, with 15 bases lying between them. Germline CDR1 is SGHAT and CDR2 is FQNNGV. The CDR3 loop reads CASSRNVGGQETQYF. CDR3 DNA sequence: TGTGCCAGCAGCAGGAATGTGGGGGGACAAGAGACCCAGTACTTC.

This sequence joins TRBV20-1 and TRBJ2-5, with D possibly being TRBD2 (6 bases). Germline CDR1 and CDR2: DFQATT and SNEGSKA (reference sequence). V shed 8 bases and J shed 11 bases, with 15 bases lying between them. The CDR3 spans 10 residues. DNA for the CDR3: TGCAGTCCCTTTTCCGGGAGACAGTACTTC. Translated: CSPFSGRQYF.